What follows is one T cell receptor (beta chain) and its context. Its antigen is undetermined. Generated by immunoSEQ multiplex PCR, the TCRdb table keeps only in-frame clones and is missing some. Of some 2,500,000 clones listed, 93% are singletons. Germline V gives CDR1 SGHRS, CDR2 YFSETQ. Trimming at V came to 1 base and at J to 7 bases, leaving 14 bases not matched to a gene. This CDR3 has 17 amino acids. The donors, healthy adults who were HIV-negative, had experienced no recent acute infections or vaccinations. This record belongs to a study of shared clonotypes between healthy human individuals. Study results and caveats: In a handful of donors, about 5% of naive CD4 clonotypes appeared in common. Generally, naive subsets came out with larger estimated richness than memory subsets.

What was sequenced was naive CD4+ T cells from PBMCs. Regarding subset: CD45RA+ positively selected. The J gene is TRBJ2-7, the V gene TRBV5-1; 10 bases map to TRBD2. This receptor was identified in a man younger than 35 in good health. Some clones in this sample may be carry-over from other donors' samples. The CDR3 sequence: CASSLHFSGTSVGEQYF. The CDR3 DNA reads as TGCGCCAGCAGCTTGCATTTTTCCGGGACTAGCGTAGGAGAGCAGTACTTC.